This T cell receptor (beta chain) derives from a study of blood T cell repertoires in COVID-19. Study-wide background: Sources were T cells, B-cell-depleted T cells, or PBMCs; the material itself was cDNA or gDNA.

Here immunoSEQ multiplex PCR was the method, and the copy in TCRdb shows in-frame clones only, minus some. The sample consists of about 210,000 clones, just over 90% of them appearing once. CDR3 length: 13 amino acids. Germline CDR1 reads MGHRA; CDR2 reads YSYEKL. With respect to this clone: The junction does not match germline at one end; this may be a read error.

The chain couples TRBV4-1 to TRBJ2-7; D gene unclear. The origin of this receptor is a man aged 25 to 40 with acute or convalescent COVID-19. Input material: peripheral blood. This CDR3 reads CASSQIGVFPADF. DNA of the CDR3: TGCGCCAGCAGCCAAATAGGAGTTTTTCCCGCCGACTTC.